This record covers a single T cell receptor beta chain. In its sample, this clonotype was seen many times. Its target antigen remains unknown. Base quality data are lacking; no much larger clone is found one base away. From cysteine to phenylalanine, the CDR3 is 13 amino acids long. The kept DNA is CDR3 alone, 39 bases in frame from the first base. After removal of 8 bases from V and 7 bases from J, the junction retains 10 bases not matched to a gene. The CDR1 and CDR2 encoded by the germline V gene are SNHLY and FYNNEI. These data come from a study of CD8+CD57+ T cells in acquired aplastic anemia (dated by TCRdb to about 2018). Some background on the complete study: A mean of roughly 2.9 ug of DNA, ranging from about 0.19 to 30 ug, was extracted from sorted CD4+ and CD8+ cells. A CD8+CD57+ expansion meant a frequency higher than the mean frequency seen in healthy subjects. The paper's findings and limits, for the study overall: No significant difference in CD8+ Simpson's diversity was found between patients and healthy controls (P=0.060). Around 27 CD8+ CDR3 sequences were shared between patients and controls but appeared highly expressed in patients and within their immunodominant clones.

Expansion of CD8+CD57+ cells had been shown by flow cytometry in the patients chosen for sequencing. Every patient had a diagnosis of severe acquired aplastic anemia based on International Study of Aplastic Anemia and Agranulocytosis and Camitta criteria. At the time blood was sampled, none of the patients had received any therapy. The study deep-sequenced TCR repertoires of sorted CD4+ and CD8+ blood T cells from severe aplastic anemia patients and healthy subjects. Patients were enrolled in the USA under clinicaltrials.gov protocols 00001620, 01623167, 00001397, 00071045, 00081523 and 00961064. Ficoll-Paque density gradient centrifugation was used to isolate peripheral blood mononuclear cells. CD4+ and CD8+ T cells were sorted by FACS or magnetic beads before DNA extraction. Profiling of TCR beta VDJ combinations and CDR3 sequences used genomic DNA as the template. An Illumina HiSeq 2000 was the platform used for TCR repertoire sequencing. On the study's bioinformatics: Repertoire assessment relied on Simpson's diversity index, CDR3 size and DJ length profiles, and TRBV/TRBJ rearrangement plots. Whichever DNA sequence was most abundant in the deep sequencing data was defined as the immunodominant clone. CDR3 amino acid sequences were screened for sharing across subjects and were compared with published repertoires and the VDJdb database. TCRdb took the public reads, trimmed them with fastp at Q25, ran MiXCR for clone calling and kept in-frame beta chains. Identical CDR3 protein sequences are pooled into one entry, listed with their most common genes and DNA. Here the V and J calls rest on TCRdb's processing, not on the authors' analysis. Recorded for this sample are 150,000 to 180,000 distinct CDR3 sequences; roughly half of them occurred a single time. The ten largest clonotypes hold about 12% of the sample.

Material: sorted CD4+, CD8+, or CD8+CD57+ T cells (not recorded which) from PBMCs. The clonotype originates from a human donor with aplastic anemia. The sequence is built from TRBV2 and TRBJ1-2, and 7 bases in between align with TRBD1. The nucleotide sequence reads as follows: TGTGCCAGCCCTAGGCCCGACAGGGCTGGCTACACCTTC. Its protein product is CASPRPDRAGYTF.